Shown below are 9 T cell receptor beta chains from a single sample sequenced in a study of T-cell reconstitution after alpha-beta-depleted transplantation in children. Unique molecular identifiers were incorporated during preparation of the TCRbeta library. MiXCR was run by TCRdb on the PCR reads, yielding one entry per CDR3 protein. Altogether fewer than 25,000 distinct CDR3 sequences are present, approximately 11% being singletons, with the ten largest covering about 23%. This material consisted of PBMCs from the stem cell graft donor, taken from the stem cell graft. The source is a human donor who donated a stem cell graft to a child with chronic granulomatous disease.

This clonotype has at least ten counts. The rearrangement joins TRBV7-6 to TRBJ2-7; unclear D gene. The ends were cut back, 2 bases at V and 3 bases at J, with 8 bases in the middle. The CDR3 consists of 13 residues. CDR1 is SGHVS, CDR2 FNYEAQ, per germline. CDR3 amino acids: CASSLNYGYEQYF. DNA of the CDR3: TGTGCCAGCAGCTTAAATTACGGCTACGAGCAGTACTTC.

The DNA of the CDR3 is TGTGCCAGCAGCTTATTTCTGACGGGGGCGGCCTACGAGCAGTACTTC. This codes for CASSLFLTGAAYEQYF. This rearrangement joins TRBV7-9 to TRBJ2-7, with D possibly called TRBD1 or TRBD2 (6 bases each). This CDR3 has 16 amino acids. V dropped 2 bases and J dropped 2 bases, with 16 bases sitting between them. Germline-derived CDR1 and CDR2 are SEHNR and FQNEAQ (reference sequence). Using reference TRBV7-9 and TRBJ2-7 for the parts outside the CDR3, the full variable domain is DTGVSQNPRHKITKRGQNVTFRCDPISEHNRLYWYRQTLGQGPEFLTYFQNEAQLEKSRLLSDRFSAERPKGSFSTLEIQRTEQGDSAMYLCASSLFLTGAAYEQYFGPGTRLTVT.

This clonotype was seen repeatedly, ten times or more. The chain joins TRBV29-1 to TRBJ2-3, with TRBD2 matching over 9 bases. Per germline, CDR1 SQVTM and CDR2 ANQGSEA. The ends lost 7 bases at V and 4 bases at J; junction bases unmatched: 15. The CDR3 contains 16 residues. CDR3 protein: CSGKTRREGPADTQYF. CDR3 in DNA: TGCAGCGGAAAGACCCGGCGGGAGGGCCCCGCAGATACGCAGTATTTT.

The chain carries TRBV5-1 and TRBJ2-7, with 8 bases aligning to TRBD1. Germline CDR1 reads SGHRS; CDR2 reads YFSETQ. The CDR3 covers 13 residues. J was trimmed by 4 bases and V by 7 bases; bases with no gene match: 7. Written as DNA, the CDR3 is TGCGCCAGCGGCTCTACAGGGGGGTACGAGCAGTACTTC. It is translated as CASGSTGGYEQYF.

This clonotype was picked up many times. This CDR3 reads CASSLAGQEGYGYTF. In nucleotides, the CDR3 is TGTGCCAGCAGCTTAGCTGGGCAGGAGGGATATGGCTACACCTTC. This chain joins TRBV7-9 and TRBJ1-2; unclear D gene. The germline CDR1 and CDR2 sequences are SEHNR and FQNEAQ (reference sequence). V lost 0 bases, J lost 5 bases, and 13 bases lay in between. CDR3 length equals 15 residues.

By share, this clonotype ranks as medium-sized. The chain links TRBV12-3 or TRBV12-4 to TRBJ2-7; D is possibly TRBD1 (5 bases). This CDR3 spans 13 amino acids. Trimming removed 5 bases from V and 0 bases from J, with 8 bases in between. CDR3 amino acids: CASSPGPSYEQYF. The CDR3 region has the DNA TGTGCCAGCAGTCCAGGGCCCTCCTACGAGCAGTACTTC.

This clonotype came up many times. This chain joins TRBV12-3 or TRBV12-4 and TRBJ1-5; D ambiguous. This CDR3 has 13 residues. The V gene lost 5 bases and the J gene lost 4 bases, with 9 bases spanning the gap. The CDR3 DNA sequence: TGTGCCAGCAGTCCAGGACCAAATCAGCCCCAGCATTTT. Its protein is CASSPGPNQPQHF.

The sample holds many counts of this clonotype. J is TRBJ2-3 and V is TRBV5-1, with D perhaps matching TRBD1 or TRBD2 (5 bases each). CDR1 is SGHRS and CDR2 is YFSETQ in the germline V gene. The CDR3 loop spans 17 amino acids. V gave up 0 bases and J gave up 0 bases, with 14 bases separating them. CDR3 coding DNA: TGCGCCAGCAGCTTGGGGGTCGGGACCAAAAGCACAGATACGCAGTATTTT. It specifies CASSLGVGTKSTDTQYF.

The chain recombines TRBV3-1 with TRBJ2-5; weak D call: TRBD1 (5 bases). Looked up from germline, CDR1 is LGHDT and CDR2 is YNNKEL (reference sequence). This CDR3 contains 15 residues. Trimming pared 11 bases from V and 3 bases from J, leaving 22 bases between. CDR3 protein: CACSQSAGLKETQYF. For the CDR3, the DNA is TGTGCCTGCTCCCAATCGGCAGGGCTGAAAGAGACCCAGTACTTC.